This T cell receptor (beta chain) was recorded in a study of identical twins. Notes on the study in general: In beta out-of-frame sequences, the excess sharing between twins was weaker. Because invariant MAIT and iNKT cells could be present, zero-insertion analyses could be partly confounded.

TCRdb processed the 5' RACE reads anew with MiXCR; each CDR3 protein has one entry. The data show 650,000 to 750,000 distinct CDR3 sequences, about 20% seen once. Germline V gives CDR1 SGHTA, CDR2 FQGNSA. V shed 6 bases, J shed 13 bases, and the junction held 13 bases outside the gene matches. This CDR3 is 16 amino acids long. In regard to this clonotype: Its target is unknown.

Another study also made use of these data, one on T cells expressing NK-cell markers. That report adds: The authors derived TCR beta repertoires from sorted CD3+CD56+NKG2C+, CD3+CD56+NKG2C- and CD3+CD56-NKG2C+ T cells.

The receptor comes from a woman younger than 35 in good health. The material sequenced was PBMCs. This chain connects TRBV7-2 to TRBJ2-1, with 15 bases identical to TRBD2. The CDR3 region is CASSSSWTSGRVDQFF. CDR3 sequence (DNA): TGTGCCAGCAGTTCCTCCTGGACTAGCGGGAGGGTCGACCAGTTCTTC.